This T cell receptor beta chain was sequenced in a study of STAT5B mutations in CD4+ large granular lymphocyte leukemia. Study overall: Cryopreserved patient cells were CD8-depleted, then anti-CD4 bead selected. Study-wide results and caveats: Data were not HLA-matched across samples. 8/27 top patient clones versus 2/35 control clones were TRBV06-family.

This clone was counted once. Antigen unknown. The table came from immunoSEQ multiplex PCR; TCRdb's copy has only in-frame clones and leaves some out. The top ten clones hold about 88% of a sample with approximately 1,500 clones, 77% of them seen once. Either unselected PBMC or bead-purified CD4+, CD4+CD8+, CD57+ or CD56+ cells were sequenced. V gave up 1 base and J gave up 2 bases, with 13 bases separating them. This CDR3 region has 16 residues. Germline CDR1 reads MGHRA; CDR2 reads YSYEKL. The chain employs TRBV4-1 and TRBJ2-3, with TRBD2 as a possible D gene (6 bases). The specimen sequenced was PBMCs. The clonotype comes from a woman aged 65 to 85 with CD4+ T-cell large granular lymphocyte leukemia. The CDR3 nucleotides read TGCGCCAGCAGCCAAGGGACGGGACTGAACACAGATACGCAGTATTTT. As protein: CASSQGTGLNTDTQYF.